Listed below are T cell receptor beta chains from one sample, sequenced in a study of T cell changes during pregnancy in multiple sclerosis. Sequenced by immunoSEQ multiplex PCR; TCRdb stores in-frame clones only, minus some. This table holds approximately 23,000 clones, approximately 90% found once. This specimen was CD4+ T cells from peripheral blood mononuclear cells, taken after pregnancy. The source is a female donor in good health, enrolled as a control in a pregnancy study. CDR3s include the opening cysteine and the closing phenylalanine or tryptophan. A D gene is named only where the DNA matches it firmly. Part of the rows lack a size; the others show once, few, many or a class for expanded clones.

TRBV19	.	TRBD2	TRBJ2-2	CASSEPPSSGRFSGFTGELFF	TGTGCCAGTAGTGAACCCCCCTCTAGCGGGAGGTTCTCCGGGTTCACCGGGGAGCTGTTTTTT
TRBV7-9	.	.	TRBJ2-7	CASSLRGGGEQYF	TGTGCCAGCAGCTTACGTGGGGGAGGCGAGCAGTACTTC
TRBV4-2	.	TRBD2	TRBJ2-1	CASSQGSLAEWEGTYNEQFF	TGTGCCAGCAGCCAAGGTTCCCTAGCGGAATGGGAGGGGACCTACAATGAGCAGTTCTTC
TRBV6-5	.	TRBD1	TRBJ1-4	CASSYSRGQELFF	TGTGCCAGCAGTTACTCCAGGGGGCAGGAACTGTTTTTT
TRBV2	.	.	TRBJ1-5	CASSDFSGNQPQHF	TGTGCCAGCAGTGACTTTTCAGGGAATCAGCCCCAGCATTTT
TRBV19	.	.	TRBJ2-5	CASSGAGWETQYF	TGTGCCAGTAGTGGGGCAGGGTGGGAGACCCAGTACTTC
TRBV2	.	TRBD2	TRBJ2-5	CASPAPLAGGQETQYF	TGTGCCAGCCCGGCCCCACTAGCGGGGGGTCAAGAGACCCAGTACTTC
TRBV5-8	.	.	TRBJ1-1	CASLDSNTEAFF	TGTGCCAGCCTAGACAGCAACACTGAAGCTTTCTTT
TRBV7-2	.	TRBD1	TRBJ2-3	CASSSRGLGSTDTQYF	TGTGCCAGCAGCTCCAGGGGGCTAGGGAGTACAGATACGCAGTATTTT
TRBV7-8	.	TRBD1	TRBJ1-6	CASSYRTGRNSPLHF	TGTGCCAGCAGCTATAGGACAGGGAGGAATTCACCCCTCCACTTT
TRBV7-3	.	TRBD1	TRBJ2-2	CASSLNNRGANTGELFF	TGTGCCAGCAGCTTAAACAACAGGGGCGCAAACACCGGGGAGCTGTTTTTT
TRBV10-3	.	TRBD2	TRBJ2-3	CAISKAGPDPYTDTQYF	TGTGCCATCAGTAAAGCGGGGCCCGACCCATACACAGATACGCAGTATTTT
TRBV5-1	.	TRBD2	TRBJ2-5	CASSLGAGVPETQYF	TGCGCCAGCAGCTTGGGAGCGGGGGTACCAGAGACCCAGTACTTC
TRBV7-2	.	.	TRBJ2-1	CASSLIPGRYNEQFF	TGTGCCAGCAGCTTAATTCCGGGTAGATACAATGAGCAGTTCTTC
TRBV5-1	.	TRBD1	TRBJ1-1	CASSLASGGQKTEAFF	TGCGCCAGCAGCTTGGCCAGCGGGGGACAGAAAACTGAAGCTTTCTTT
TRBV14	.	.	TRBJ1-2	CASSPQGKNYGYTF	TGTGCCAGCAGCCCTCAGGGTAAAAACTATGGCTACACCTTC
TRBV9	.	TRBD2	TRBJ2-1	CASSLTTSGTGNEQFF	TGTGCCAGCAGCCTAACGACTAGCGGGACAGGTAATGAGCAGTTCTTC
TRBV12-2	.	.	TRBJ2-2	CASRLAWQSGELFF	TGTGCAAGTCGCTTAGCGTGGCAGTCCGGGGAGCTGTTTTTT
TRBV4-1	.	.	TRBJ1-3	CASSQLVNRAAGNTIYF	TGCGCCAGCAGCCAATTGGTAAACAGGGCTGCTGGAAACACCATATATTTT
TRBV6-1	.	TRBD2	TRBJ2-1	CASRTSRNNEQFF	TGTGCCAGCAGGACTAGCCGGAACAATGAGCAGTTCTTC
TRBV5-4	.	TRBD2	TRBJ2-5	CASSTGTSGRLSSETQYF	TGTGCCAGCAGCACCGGGACTAGCGGGAGATTATCTTCAGAGACCCAGTACTTC
TRBV27	.	.	TRBJ1-5	CASRINGDNQPQHF	TGTGCCAGCCGAATAAACGGTGACAATCAGCCCCAGCATTTT
TRBV6-1	.	TRBD2	TRBJ2-1	CASERGKPYNEQFF	TGTGCCAGCGAGCGGGGGAAACCCTACAATGAGCAGTTCTTC
TRBV2	.	.	TRBJ1-3	CARRQPSGNTIYF	TGTGCCCGCAGACAGCCCTCTGGAAACACCATATATTTT
TRBV7-9	.	TRBD1	TRBJ2-3	CASSRGQGAADTQYF	TGTGCCAGCAGTCGGGGACAGGGGGCGGCAGATACGCAGTATTTT
TRBV4-2	.	.	TRBJ2-2	CASSQLEGHTGELFF	TGTGCCAGCAGCCAACTTGAGGGCCACACCGGGGAGCTGTTTTTT
TRBV7-2	.	TRBD1	TRBJ1-1	CASSSDREAFF	TGTGCCAGCAGCTCGGACAGGGAAGCTTTCTTT
TRBV7-3	.	.	TRBJ2-1	CASSLTVSPGWNEQFF	TGTGCCAGCAGCTTAACGGTTAGTCCAGGGTGGAATGAGCAGTTCTTC
TRBV10-1	.	.	TRBJ2-5	CASSESIAQETQYF	TGCGCCAGCAGTGAGTCGATAGCTCAAGAGACCCAGTACTTC
TRBV28	.	TRBD2	TRBJ2-3	CASILAGGRSDTQYF	TGTGCCAGCATACTAGCGGGAGGGCGGTCAGATACGCAGTATTTT
TRBV27	.	TRBD1	TRBJ1-4	CASSGRGATNEKLFF	TGTGCCAGCAGTGGCAGGGGGGCAACTAATGAAAAACTGTTTTTT
TRBV6-5	.	.	TRBJ1-2	CASSSEYGYTF	TGTGCCAGCAGCTCGGAGTATGGCTACACCTTC
TRBV7-9	once	.	TRBJ2-1	CASSLDGSYNEQFF	TGTGCCAGCAGCTTAGACGGCTCCTACAATGAGCAGTTCTTC
TRBV15	.	.	TRBJ2-5	CATSRKWEETQYF	TGTGCCACCAGCAGAAAATGGGAGGAGACCCAGTACTTC
TRBV9	.	TRBD2	TRBJ2-3	CASSARGGIGADTQYF	TGTGCCAGCAGCGCACGGGGGGGCATAGGCGCAGATACGCAGTATTTT
TRBV5-1	.	.	TRBJ2-3	CASSLDPEGGTDTQYF	TGCGCCAGCAGCCTTGACCCTGAGGGTGGCACAGATACGCAGTATTTT
TRBV5-1	once	TRBD1	TRBJ2-7	CASSSGDRARHEQYF	TGCGCCAGCAGCTCCGGGGACAGGGCGAGGCACGAGCAGTACTTC
TRBV4-3	.	TRBD2	TRBJ2-3	CASSPRLADTQYF	TGCGCCAGCAGCCCCCGACTAGCGGATACGCAGTATTTT
TRBV4-2	once	TRBD1	TRBJ2-3	CASSQEGQAADTQYF	TGTGCCAGCAGCCAAGAAGGACAGGCGGCAGATACGCAGTATTTT
TRBV2	.	.	TRBJ2-5	CASRLESQYF	TGTGCCAGCAGGCTCGAGTCCCAGTACTTC
TRBV9	.	.	TRBJ2-5	CASSVGAGWETQYF	TGTGCCAGCAGCGTAGGGGCGGGTTGGGAGACCCAGTACTTC
TRBV9	once	TRBD2	TRBJ2-1	CASSVSGRANEQFF	TGTGCCAGCAGCGTTAGCGGGAGGGCTAATGAGCAGTTCTTC
TRBV5-6	.	.	TRBJ1-5	CASSLGDRYNQPQHF	TGTGCCAGCAGCTTGGGAGACAGGTACAATCAGCCCCAGCATTTT
TRBV6-5	.	.	TRBJ1-1	CASSSGGLGKKAFF	TGTGCCAGCAGCTCTGGGGGGTTGGGAAAAAAAGCTTTCTTT
TRBV20-1	.	.	TRBJ2-7	CSAWLGAGQYF	TGCAGTGCTTGGCTTGGGGCAGGGCAGTACTTC
TRBV5-1	.	TRBD2	TRBJ2-3	CASSGRAGGTDTQYF	TGCGCCAGCAGCGGGAGAGCGGGAGGCACAGATACGCAGTATTTT
TRBV27	.	TRBD2	TRBJ2-5	CASSLAGLAGGETQYF	TGTGCCAGCAGTTTAGCTGGGCTAGCGGGAGGAGAGACCCAGTACTTC